A selection of T cell receptor beta chains follows, all from one sample in a study of vaccination and CD4 T cells after COVID-19. Their antigens remain unidentified. Using its own MiXCR run on the PCR reads, TCRdb lists one record per CDR3 protein. The sample lists fewer than 20,000 distinct CDR3 sequences, 44% seen once, with 3% to 4.5% in the top ten. Sequencing was performed on CD4+ T cells from blood, cultured in vitro. The receptor source for this set is a human donor who had recovered from COVID-19. Both conserved end residues are part of each CDR3. The D gene is left open where the match is weak. Only part of the rows carry a size: once, few, many, or a class if the clone is expanded.

abundance	j_gene	d_gene	v_gene	CDR3aa	CDR3nt
.	TRBJ2-6	.	TRBV6-1	CASSEMGSGANVLTF	TGTGCCAGCAGTGAGATGGGCTCTGGGGCCAACGTCCTGACTTTC
once	TRBJ2-4	TRBD2	TRBV5-1	CASSLPSGSLGNIQYF	TGCGCCAGCAGCTTGCCTAGCGGGAGTCTGGGAAACATTCAGTACTTC
.	TRBJ1-1	.	TRBV20-1	CSARALGARVDTEAFF	TGCAGTGCTAGGGCCCTGGGTGCCCGGGTGGACACTGAAGCTTTCTTT
.	TRBJ2-1	TRBD2	TRBV7-2	CASSLLAGAKFF	TGTGCCAGCAGCTTACTCGCGGGAGCAAAGTTCTTC
.	TRBJ1-5	.	TRBV6-1	CASSVWQPQHF	TGTGCCAGCAGTGTGTGGCAGCCCCAGCATTTT
.	TRBJ2-7	TRBD2	TRBV30	CARTTSGAYEQYF	TGTGCCCGGACGACTAGCGGAGCCTACGAGCAGTACTTC
few	TRBJ1-5	TRBD1	TRBV15	CATSRDSRQGDQPQHF	TGTGCCACCAGCAGAGACTCTCGACAGGGAGATCAGCCCCAGCATTTT
.	TRBJ2-7	TRBD1	TRBV28	CASTRPGQGIHEQYF	TGTGCCAGCACCCGTCCGGGACAGGGTATCCACGAGCAGTACTTC
.	TRBJ2-1	.	TRBV6-2/TRBV6-3	CASGNFGGNEQFF	TGTGCCAGCGGGAACTTTGGGGGGAATGAGCAGTTCTTC
.	TRBJ2-6	.	TRBV4-1	CASSQWPRRSRQSGANVLTF	TGCGCCAGCAGCCAATGGCCCCGGAGGTCCCGACAGTCTGGGGCCAACGTCCTGACTTTC
.	TRBJ2-7	TRBD2	TRBV27	CASSGWDGGRSHEQYF	TGTGCCAGCAGTGGATGGGATGGCGGGAGATCCCACGAGCAGTACTTC
few	TRBJ2-3	.	TRBV3-1	CASSQVSPGPDTQYF	TGTGCCAGCAGCCAAGTCAGCCCGGGGCCAGATACGCAGTATTTT
.	TRBJ1-2	TRBD1	TRBV20-1	CSADREDHGYTF	TGCAGTGCTGACAGGGAGGATCATGGCTACACCTTC
.	TRBJ2-5	.	TRBV20-1	CSAQRGGETQYF	TGCAGTGCTCAAAGGGGGGGAGAGACCCAGTACTTC
few	TRBJ2-3	.	TRBV6-1	CASTRPRSSATSTDTQYF	TGTGCCAGCACCAGGCCAAGAAGTAGCGCTACTAGCACAGATACGCAGTATTTT
few	TRBJ2-7	.	TRBV6-2/TRBV6-3	CASGRTVPYEQYF	TGTGCCAGCGGCAGGACAGTACCTTACGAGCAGTACTTC
.	TRBJ2-1	.	TRBV3-1	CASSLTADRYNEQFF	TGTGCCAGCAGCCTTACTGCGGACCGGTACAATGAGCAGTTCTTC
.	TRBJ2-3	.	TRBV20-1	CSARTDTQYF	TGCAGTGCTAGGACAGATACGCAGTATTTT
.	TRBJ2-3	.	TRBV27	CASSPPHRTDTQYF	TGTGCCAGCAGTCCGCCCCATCGAACAGATACGCAGTATTTT
.	TRBJ1-6	.	TRBV11-2	CASSLEAGHNSPLHF	TGTGCCAGCAGCTTAGAGGCAGGGCATAATTCGCCCCTCCACTTT
.	TRBJ2-5	TRBD2	TRBV7-9	CASSPGLAGGPQETQYF	TGTGCCAGCAGCCCGGGACTAGCGGGAGGGCCCCAAGAGACCCAGTACTTC
.	TRBJ2-3	.	TRBV5-5	CASSLGGTTDTQYF	TGTGCCAGCAGCTTGGGGGGCACCACAGATACGCAGTATTTT
once	TRBJ2-1	.	TRBV19	CASSNTGREQFF	TGTGCCAGTAGCAACACAGGGCGGGAGCAGTTCTTC
.	TRBJ2-3	.	TRBV20-1	CSASPPGADTQYF	TGCAGTGCTAGCCCCCCCGGGGCCGATACGCAGTATTTT
few	TRBJ2-5	TRBD2	TRBV24-1	CATSDSGPSGGLAQYF	TGTGCCACCAGTGATTCCGGCCCTAGCGGGGGCCTGGCCCAGTACTTC
few	TRBJ2-7	.	TRBV10-3	CAISESGAYEQYF	TGTGCCATCAGTGAGTCCGGCGCCTACGAGCAGTACTTC
.	TRBJ2-2	.	TRBV20-1	CSAKRGHPEVGELFF	TGCAGTGCCAAAAGAGGGCATCCAGAGGTTGGGGAGCTGTTTTTT
.	TRBJ2-5	TRBD2	TRBV6-2/TRBV6-3	CASRGRAGTQYF	TGTGCCAGCCGCGGGAGGGCCGGAACCCAGTACTTC
.	TRBJ2-7	.	TRBV6-4	CAISRSGEQSYEQYF	TGTGCCATCAGCCGATCAGGAGAACAATCCTACGAGCAGTACTTC
.	TRBJ2-7	.	TRBV5-1	CASRSLEDYEQYF	TGCGCCAGCAGATCGCTGGAAGACTACGAGCAGTACTTC
.	TRBJ2-3	.	TRBV30	CAWGTDGHTQYF	TGTGCCTGGGGGACGGACGGGCATACGCAGTATTTT
.	TRBJ2-3	TRBD2	TRBV2	CASSPSGRVTDTQYF	TGTGCCAGCAGCCCCAGCGGGAGAGTCACAGATACGCAGTATTTT
.	TRBJ2-2	.	TRBV7-9	CASSPPPRKGELFF	TGTGCCAGCAGCCCTCCTCCTAGGAAAGGGGAGCTGTTTTTT